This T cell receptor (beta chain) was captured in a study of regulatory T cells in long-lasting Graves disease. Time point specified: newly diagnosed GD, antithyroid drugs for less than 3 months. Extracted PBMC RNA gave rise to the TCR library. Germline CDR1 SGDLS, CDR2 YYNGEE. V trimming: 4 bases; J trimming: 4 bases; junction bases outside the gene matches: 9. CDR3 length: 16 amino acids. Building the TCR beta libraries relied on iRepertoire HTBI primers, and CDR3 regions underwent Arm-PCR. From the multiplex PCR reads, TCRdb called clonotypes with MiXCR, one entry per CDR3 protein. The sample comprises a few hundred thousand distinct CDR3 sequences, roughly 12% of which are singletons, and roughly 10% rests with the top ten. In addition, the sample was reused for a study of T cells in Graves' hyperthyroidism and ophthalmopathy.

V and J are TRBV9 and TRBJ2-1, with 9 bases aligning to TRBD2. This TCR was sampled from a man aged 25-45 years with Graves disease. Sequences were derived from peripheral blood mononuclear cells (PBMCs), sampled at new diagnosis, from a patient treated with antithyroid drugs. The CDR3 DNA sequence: TGTGCCAGCAGCCGGACTAGCGTGGGTCAATACAATGAGCAGTTCTTC. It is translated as CASSRTSVGQYNEQFF.